The 24 T cell receptor beta chains below come from one sample, sequenced in a study of shared clonotypes between healthy human individuals. Assay: immunoSEQ multiplex PCR; the TCRdb copy retains only in-frame clones and omits some. The sample lists about 2.2 million clones, about 93% occurring once. The naive CD8 fraction comprised CD45RO-negative cells positively selected for CCR7 and excluded terminally differentiated effector memory CD45RA+ cells. The material sequenced was naive CD8+ T cells from PBMCs. The receptors were sampled from a man aged 18 to 30 in good health. Some clones in this sample may be carry-over from other donors' samples.

For this clone: Other nucleotide sequences from this sample produce the same CDR3. The CDR3 sequence: CASNGLAGYNEQFF. CDR3 DNA sequence: TGTGCCAGCAATGGTCTAGCGGGCTACAATGAGCAGTTCTTC. The gene calls are TRBV2 and TRBJ2-1; 8 positions agree with TRBD2. J lost 3 bases, V lost 7 bases, and 5 bases had no gene match. CDR3 length equals 14 residues. The germline gives CDR1 SNHLY, CDR2 FYNNEI.

This clone has just one count. The rearrangement links TRBV28 to TRBJ1-1; tentatively, D is TRBD1 (5 bases). Trimming pared 2 bases from V and 0 bases from J, leaving 25 bases between. CDR1 and CDR2 (germline): MDHEN, SYDVKM. The CDR3 sequence is 20 residues long. The CDR3 bases are TGTGCCAGCAGTTTAGCGGCGTGGGGCCCCGGGGCTGGGGTGAACACTGAAGCTTTCTTT. It is translated as CASSLAAWGPGAGVNTEAFF.

The V gene is TRBV2, the J gene TRBJ1-5; possibly TRBD1 for D (5 bases). Looked up from germline, CDR1 is SNHLY and CDR2 is FYNNEI. This CDR3 spans 14 amino acids. Deletions cut 1 base from V and 3 bases from J, with 7 bases between. The CDR3 nucleotides read TGTGCCAGCAGTGAAGGCAGGGTCAATCAGCCCCAGCATTTT. It encodes CASSEGRVNQPQHF.

As regards this clone: Other DNA sequences in this specimen translate into the identical CDR3. The chain links TRBV5-6 to TRBJ2-3; the D is unclear. The germline CDR1 and CDR2 sequences are SGHDT and YYEEEE. The ends were cut back, 5 bases at V and 6 bases at J, with 7 bases in the middle. The CDR3 is 11 residues long. The CDR3 loop is CASSLEDTQYF. CDR3 DNA: TGTGCCAGCAGTTTAGAGGATACGCAGTATTTT.

The chain uses TRBV19 and TRBJ1-1; 10 bases align to TRBD1. The junction had 3 bases not matched to a gene; V was cut back by 2 bases and J by 0 bases. The germline gives CDR1 LNHDA, CDR2 SQIVND (reference sequence). This CDR3 contains 16 residues. The CDR3 reads CASSIRDRGLNTEAFF. CDR3 DNA sequence: TGTGCCAGTAGTATACGGGACAGGGGATTGAACACTGAAGCTTTCTTT.

This rearrangement joins TRBV27 to TRBJ1-3; D ambiguous. Trimming cost V 8 bases and J 5 bases, with 10 bases left between them. The germline V gene has CDR1 MNHEY and CDR2 SMNVEV (reference sequence). This CDR3 is built from 12 residues. CDR3 nucleotides: TGTGCCAGCGCAACCGGCCGAAACACCATATATTTT. It encodes CASATGRNTIYF.

The rearrangement uses TRBV11-2 and TRBJ2-7; TRBD1 agrees at 7 bases. The CDR3 loop spans 15 amino acids. V was pared by 4 bases and J by 2 bases, with 8 bases of the junction left unmatched. Looked up from germline, CDR1 is SGHAT and CDR2 is FQNNGV. The CDR3, as DNA: TGTGCCAGCAGCTACCCCGGGACAGCACCCTACGAGCAGTACTTC. It is translated as CASSYPGTAPYEQYF.

V is TRBV7-9 and J is TRBJ2-2; D ambiguous. V was clipped by 5 bases and J by 9 bases, with 7 bases between them. CDR3 length: 11 amino acids. Germline CDR1 and CDR2: SEHNR and FQNEAQ (reference sequence). The CDR3 region has the DNA TGTGCCAGCAGCCCCGTTCGGGAGCTGTTTTTT. Amino acid sequence: CASSPVRELFF.

This chain links TRBV5-1 with TRBJ2-7; 7 bases line up with TRBD1. V lost 0 bases, J lost 2 bases, and 5 bases stayed unmatched. This CDR3 is 15 amino acids long. The germline V gene has CDR1 SGHRS and CDR2 YFSETQ. The CDR3 here is CASSLAAGGTYEQYF. As DNA, the CDR3 is TGCGCCAGCAGCTTGGCGGCAGGGGGAACCTACGAGCAGTACTTC.

This chain joins TRBV4-1 and TRBJ1-5; tentatively, D is TRBD1 (6 bases). The CDR3 runs 15 residues. The germline gives CDR1 MGHRA, CDR2 YSYEKL. Trimming took off 4 bases at V and 2 bases at J, with 12 bases between the two ends. CDR3 nucleotide sequence: TGCGCCAGCAGCCTGAGTTCAGGGGGCAATCAGCCCCAGCATTTT. It translates to CASSLSSGGNQPQHF.

This clone was seen once. The gene calls are TRBV6-1 and TRBJ2-7; D might be TRBD1 (6 bases). Germline values: CDR1 MNHNS, CDR2 SASEGT. The CDR3 runs to 14 residues. V gave up 1 base and J gave up 6 bases, with 13 bases separating them. CDR3 coding DNA: TGTGCCAGCAGTGAAGTCGGCAGGGGCTCCGAGCAGTACTTC. It encodes CASSEVGRGSEQYF.

This rearrangement joins TRBV9 to TRBJ1-5; TRBD1 agrees at 9 bases. V was clipped by 4 bases and J by 4 bases; unmatched bases: 3. The CDR3 covers 14 residues. The V gene's germline CDR1 is SGDLS and CDR2 YYNGEE. CDR3 protein: CASSPGQGNQPQHF. In DNA form, the CDR3 reads TGTGCCAGCAGCCCGGGACAGGGTAATCAGCCCCAGCATTTT.

V and J are TRBV6-1 and TRBJ2-7; 9 bases align to TRBD2. The V gene's germline CDR1 is MNHNS and CDR2 SASEGT. The CDR3 extends over 17 amino acids. Trimming took 0 bases from V and 4 from J; bases not matched to a gene: 10. DNA for the CDR3: TGTGCCAGCAGTGAAGCCCGGAATAGCGGGAGAGGGTACGAGCAGTACTTC. This sequence encodes CASSEARNSGRGYEQYF.

DNA of the CDR3: TGCAGCTGTAGCGGGGTCCCCTCCTACAATGAGCAGTTCTTC. This gives the protein CSCSGVPSYNEQFF. The chain is built from TRBV29-1 and TRBJ2-1; the match to TRBD2 covers 8 bases. V shed 8 bases, J shed 0 bases, and the junction held 6 bases outside the gene matches. The CDR3 is 14 amino acids. Germline lookup yields CDR1 SQVTM and CDR2 ANQGSEA.

This CDR3 reads CASSRTSGSAEQYF. Written as DNA, the CDR3 is TGTGCCAGTAGTCGGACTAGCGGGAGTGCCGAGCAGTACTTC. This chain connects TRBV19 to TRBJ2-7; 13 bases are a match to TRBD2. Trimming took 5 bases from V and 6 from J; bases not matched to a gene: 4. The V gene's germline CDR1 is LNHDA and CDR2 SQIVND (reference sequence). There are 14 residues in the CDR3.

The chain couples TRBV5-4 to TRBJ2-7, with unresolved D. Trimming removed 2 bases from V and 3 bases from J, with 6 bases in between. Per the germline V gene, CDR1 is SGHNT and CDR2 is YYREEE (reference sequence). CDR3 length: 12 residues. CDR3 sequence reads: CASSFGVYEQYF. Written as DNA, the CDR3 is TGTGCCAGCAGCTTCGGAGTCTACGAGCAGTACTTC. Combining the CDR3 with reference TRBV5-4 and TRBJ2-7 gives the whole variable domain ETGVTQSPTHLIKTRGQQVTLRCSSQSGHNTVSWYQQALGQGPQFIFQYYREEENGRGNFPPRFSGLQFPNYSSELNVNALELDDSALYLCASSFGVYEQYFGPGTRLTVT.

V usage is TRBV15 and J usage is TRBJ2-5, with a possible D match to TRBD1 (5 bases). The V and J ends lost 5 bases and 5 bases respectively, with 15 bases between them. CDR1 and CDR2 (germline): LNHNV, YYDKDF (reference sequence). The CDR3 spans 14 residues. The CDR3 here is CATSGKGVGETQYF. CDR3 sequence (DNA): TGTGCCACCAGCGGGAAAGGGGTCGGGGAGACCCAGTACTTC.

This clone appeared once. The chain links TRBV7-9 to TRBJ2-6; TRBD1 aligns across 7 bases. This CDR3 has 19 residues. The germline V gene encodes CDR1 SEHNR and CDR2 FQNEAQ (reference sequence). The J segment lost 6 bases and the V segment lost 4 bases, leaving 18 bases of the junction unmatched. The CDR3 is CASSSRQGLPTGEANVLTF. CDR3 DNA: TGTGCCAGCAGCTCCCGACAGGGCCTCCCAACCGGGGAGGCCAACGTCCTGACTTTC.

The chain combines TRBV7-9 with TRBJ2-2, with unresolved D. Trimming shortened V by 4 bases and J by 0 bases, and 6 bases separated the two germline ends. The CDR3 covers 14 residues. Per the germline V gene, CDR1 is SEHNR and CDR2 is FQNEAQ (reference sequence). The CDR3 loop is CASSWESNTGELFF. The CDR3 DNA follows: TGTGCCAGCAGCTGGGAATCGAACACCGGGGAGCTGTTTTTT.

This clone was detected once. Other DNA variants within this sample encode the same CDR3. The chain uses TRBV6-5 and TRBJ1-1; the D is unclear. Germline V gene sequence: CDR1 MNHEY, CDR2 SVGAGI. V was shortened by 6 bases and J by 2 bases, with 7 bases between the two germline ends. The CDR3 consists of 12 residues. The CDR3 nucleotides are TGTGCCAGCAGCCCGACTAACACTGAAGCTTTCTTT. Translated: CASSPTNTEAFF.

This clone was counted once. The V gene is TRBV4-3, the J gene TRBJ1-1; unclear D gene. Trimming took off 5 bases at V and 4 bases at J, with 17 bases between the two ends. This CDR3 spans 15 amino acids. Germline assignment: CDR1 LGHNA and CDR2 YSLEER. The CDR3 spells CASSYTSGWGTEAFF. CDR3 DNA: TGCGCCAGCAGCTACACCTCAGGTTGGGGCACTGAAGCTTTCTTT.

The chain is built from TRBV28 and TRBJ2-3; TRBD2 matches 10 bases. Germline-derived CDR1 and CDR2 are MDHEN and SYDVKM. This CDR3 comprises 15 residues. Trimming took 6 bases from V and 3 from J; bases not matched to a gene: 6. CDR3 nucleotide sequence: TGTGCCAGCAGACTACTAGCGGGAAGGACAGATACGCAGTATTTT. Protein product: CASRLLAGRTDTQYF.

This clone was detected once. This chain links TRBV19 with TRBJ1-5; D gene unclear. Per the germline V gene, CDR1 is LNHDA and CDR2 is SQIVND (reference sequence). Deletions cut 3 bases from V and 1 base from J, with 16 bases between. This CDR3 has 17 residues. The CDR3 sequence: CASSINGLLGSNQPQHF. CDR3 nucleotide sequence: TGTGCCAGTAGTATCAACGGACTGCTCGGGAGCAATCAGCCCCAGCATTTT. Looking up the rest from reference TRBV19 and TRBJ1-5 gives the full variable domain: DGGITQSPKYLFRKEGQNVTLSCEQNLNHDAMYWYRQDPGQGLRLIYYSQIVNDFQKGDIAEGYSVSREKKESFPLTVTSAQKNPTAFYLCASSINGLLGSNQPQHFGDGTRLSIL.

The chain is built from TRBV7-9 and TRBJ2-7; possible D gene TRBD1, 5 bases. This CDR3 is built from 14 residues. The V end lost 2 bases, the J end lost 4 bases, and 12 bases lay between the germline ends. Germline V gives CDR1 SEHNR, CDR2 FQNEAQ (reference sequence). The CDR3 sequence: CASSLRGRDYEQYF. The CDR3 DNA reads as TGTGCCAGCAGCTTACGAGGCAGGGATTACGAGCAGTACTTC. The whole variable domain, remainder taken from reference TRBV7-9 and TRBJ2-7, is DTGVSQNPRHKITKRGQNVTFRCDPISEHNRLYWYRQTLGQGPEFLTYFQNEAQLEKSRLLSDRFSAERPKGSFSTLEIQRTEQGDSAMYLCASSLRGRDYEQYFGPGTRLTVT.